One and the same sample provided the 15 T cell receptor beta chains below, sequenced in a study of T cell responses to AZD1222 COVID-19 vaccine. Libraries were prepared by immunoSEQ multiplex PCR; TCRdb keeps only in-frame clonotypes and omits some of them. The repertoire holds some 84,000 clones, around 90% seen once, with roughly 12% in the top ten. The sample consisted of peripheral blood, taken 28 days after the second AZD1222 dose. These receptors were collected from an adult who received the AZD1222 COVID-19 vaccine.

This chain links TRBV2 with TRBJ2-2; D remains unclear. Germline V gene sequence: CDR1 SNHLY, CDR2 FYNNEI. The CDR3 runs to 14 residues. V gave up 6 bases and J gave up 3 bases, with 11 bases separating them. CDR3 loop: CASRESGHTGELFF. The CDR3 region has the DNA TGTGCCAGCAGGGAATCCGGGCACACCGGGGAGCTGTTTTTT.

The chain joins TRBV4-1 to TRBJ1-5, with 9 bases fitting TRBD1. Trimming took 0 bases from V and 4 from J; bases not matched to a gene: 7. Germline V gene sequence: CDR1 MGHRA, CDR2 YSYEKL. The CDR3 covers 17 residues. The CDR3 coding sequence is TGCGCCAGCAGCCAAGATGGGGGACAGGGAAGGAATCAGCCCCAGCATTTT. It yields the protein CASSQDGGQGRNQPQHF.

The chain recombines TRBV30 with TRBJ2-1; D is perhaps TRBD1 or TRBD2 (5 bases each). Germline values: CDR1 GTSNPN, CDR2 SVGIG (reference sequence). This CDR3 spans 15 amino acids. Trimming stripped 0 bases from V and 7 bases from J, with 16 bases between. The DNA for the CDR3 is TGTGCCTGGAGTGTTACGGGACCCCCGCGAAATGAGCAGTTCTTC. Residues: CAWSVTGPPRNEQFF.

The gene calls are TRBV19 and TRBJ1-2; D perhaps matches TRBD1 (5 bases). The length of the CDR3 is 15 residues. The V and J ends lost 0 bases and 2 bases respectively, with 10 bases between them. Germline loops: CDR1 LNHDA, CDR2 SQIVND (reference sequence). The CDR3 bases are TGTGCCAGTAGTATAGATCGACAGCTAAACTATGGCTACACCTTC. This sequence encodes CASSIDRQLNYGYTF.

The chain couples TRBV5-1 to TRBJ1-4; a possible D gene is TRBD1 (5 bases). Trimming shortened V by 0 bases and J by 8 bases, and 11 bases separated the two germline ends. Germline-derived CDR1 and CDR2 are SGHRS and YFSETQ. The CDR3 sequence is 14 residues long. The CDR3 DNA sequence: TGCGCCAGCAGCTTGGTCCAGGGTAGGGAAAAACTGTTTTTT. It encodes CASSLVQGREKLFF.

The chain carries TRBV5-6 and TRBJ1-2; maybe TRBD1 (6 bases). The CDR3 is made up of 16 amino acids. Germline values: CDR1 SGHDT, CDR2 YYEEEE. Trimming stripped 4 bases from V and 5 bases from J, with 21 bases between. In DNA form, the CDR3 reads TGTGCCAGCAGCCCTAGGACAGCCCGAAACTTGTATGGCTACACCTTC. It codes for CASSPRTARNLYGYTF. The variable domain in full, completed from reference TRBV5-6 and TRBJ1-2, reads DAGVTQSPTHLIKTRGQQVTLRCSPKSGHDTVSWYQQALGQGPQFIFQYYEEEERQRGNFPDRFSGHQFPNYSSELNVNALLLGDSALYLCASSPRTARNLYGYTFGSGTRLTVV.

The table lists this clone with a count of one. The J gene is TRBJ1-5, the V gene TRBV5-1, with D tentatively TRBD1 (5 bases). V lost 0 bases and J 2 bases, leaving 12 bases between the germline ends. This CDR3 spans 16 amino acids. Germline V gene data show CDR1 as SGHRS and CDR2 as YFSETQ. This CDR3 is CASSLEPGGGNQPQHF. In DNA, the CDR3 is TGCGCCAGCAGCTTGGAACCGGGAGGGGGCAATCAGCCCCAGCATTTT.

In nucleotides, the CDR3 is TGTGCCAGCAGCTCCTTCGGGGCCACCGAGACCCAGTACTTC. It is translated as CASSSFGATETQYF. The chain joins TRBV5-8 to TRBJ2-5, with D tentatively TRBD1 or TRBD2 (5 bases each). Germline assignment: CDR1 SGHTS and CDR2 YDEGEE. The CDR3 spans 14 residues. Trimming removed 3 bases from V and 5 bases from J, with 14 bases in between.

The genes are TRBV2 and TRBJ2-3; no reliable D call. The V gene lost 4 bases and the J gene lost 4 bases, with 9 bases spanning the gap. This CDR3 comprises 13 residues. The germline gives CDR1 SNHLY, CDR2 FYNNEI. The CDR3 is CASSVLASDTQYF. The CDR3 DNA reads as TGTGCCAGCAGTGTATTAGCTTCAGATACGCAGTATTTT.

CDR3 in DNA: TGCGCCAGCAGCTTGGAGGCCGGGGGGGAGCAGTACTTC. This sequence encodes CASSLEAGGEQYF. This chain uses TRBV5-1 with TRBJ2-7, with 7 bases fitting TRBD2. Per the germline V gene, CDR1 is SGHRS and CDR2 is YFSETQ. The CDR3 has 13 residues. V shed 0 bases and J 7 bases; nucleotides not matched to a gene: 4.

The chain joins TRBV10-3 to TRBJ1-4, with 9 bases fitting TRBD1. The CDR3 loop spans 13 amino acids. Germline values: CDR1 ENHRY, CDR2 SYGVKD. V was pared by 11 bases and J by 8 bases, with 9 bases of the junction left unmatched. Here the CDR3 reads CALRQGVNEKLFF. The CDR3 bases are TGTGCCCTGAGACAGGGGGTAAACGAAAAACTGTTTTTT.

This clone was picked up one time. This chain uses TRBV5-4 with TRBJ2-5, with TRBD1 identical over 11 bases. The CDR3 runs 17 residues. Germline CDR1 is SGHNT and CDR2 is YYREEE (reference sequence). The trim removed 1 base at V and 5 bases at J, leaving 10 bases unmatched. The CDR3 protein is CASSLLARTGGRETQYF. The CDR3 DNA is TGTGCCAGCAGCTTGTTGGCCCGGACAGGGGGCAGGGAGACCCAGTACTTC.

The chain recombines TRBV15 with TRBJ1-6, with D tentatively TRBD1 (6 bases). In germline, CDR1 is LNHNV, CDR2 YYDKDF (reference sequence). V was cut by 0 bases and J by 9 bases, with 12 bases left in between. The CDR3 has 15 residues. In nucleotides, the CDR3 is TGTGCCACCAGCAGAGATGTACAGGGCAGTTCACCCCTCCACTTT. As protein: CATSRDVQGSSPLHF.

The gene calls are TRBV25-1 and TRBJ2-7, with 9 bases lining up with TRBD1. J gave up 2 bases and V 4 bases, and 6 bases lay outside the gene matches. In germline, CDR1 is MGHDK, CDR2 SYGVNS. The CDR3 is made up of 15 amino acids. The CDR3 loop is CASSAPRTGAYEQYF. Written as DNA, the CDR3 is TGTGCCAGCAGTGCCCCCCGGACAGGGGCCTACGAGCAGTACTTC.

The chain uses TRBV18 and TRBJ2-3; D is unresolved. Germline V lookup: CDR1 KGHSH, CDR2 LQKENI. This CDR3 has 12 residues. The V end lost 5 bases, the J end lost 6 bases, and 9 bases lay between the germline ends. CDR3 in amino acids: CASSESGDTQYF. For the CDR3, the DNA is TGTGCCAGCTCAGAGTCCGGGGATACGCAGTATTTT. The complete variable domain, with remaining parts taken from reference TRBV18 and TRBJ2-3, reads NAGVMQNPRHLVRRRGQEARLRCSPMKGHSHVYWYRQLPEEGLKFMVYLQKENIIDESGMPKERFSAEFPKEGPSILRIQQVVRGDSAAYFCASSESGDTQYFGPGTRLTVL.